Presented here are 20 T cell receptor beta chains from one specimen sequenced in a study of CD8 T cells in Susac syndrome. RNA, at about 0.45 to 1 ug, was reverse transcribed with random hexamers. TCRdb re-called the immunoSEQ multiplex PCR reads through MiXCR, storing one row per CDR3 protein. The sample records more than 150,000 distinct CDR3 sequences, roughly 95% being singletons. The sequenced material came from CD8+ T cells from PBMCs. The receptor set was obtained from a human donor with multiple sclerosis.

The V and J genes are TRBV27 and TRBJ1-1, with D possibly TRBD1 on 5 matching bases. Per germline, CDR1 MNHEY and CDR2 SMNVEV (reference sequence). The V end was cut by 0 bases, the J end by 2 bases, with 7 bases between. The CDR3 spans 14 residues. The CDR3 reads CASSLSDSNTEAFF. The DNA of the CDR3 is TGTGCCAGCAGTTTATCAGACAGCAACACTGAAGCTTTCTTT.

This sequence joins TRBV11-1 and TRBJ2-1, with 7 bases that match TRBD2. The germline V gene encodes CDR1 SGHAT and CDR2 FQDESV (reference sequence). CDR3 length: 15 residues. V was pared by 5 bases and J by 5 bases, with 9 bases of the junction left unmatched. CDR3: CASSPMRGSHNEQFF. Here the CDR3 DNA reads TGTGCCAGCAGCCCTATGCGGGGGAGCCACAATGAGCAGTTCTTC.

V usage is TRBV29-1 and J usage is TRBJ1-1; no clear D gene. This CDR3 is built from 12 residues. The germline V and J ends were trimmed by 3 bases and 5 bases, with 10 bases remaining between them. Per germline, CDR1 SQVTM and CDR2 ANQGSEA. DNA of the CDR3: TGCAGCGTTGAGTCCCGGGGTACTGAAGCTTTCTTT. It codes for CSVESRGTEAFF.

This clonotype was seen a single time. The DNA for the CDR3 is TGTGCCAGCAGTTTAGCAGGATCAGGTCCCCAGCATTTT. Amino acid sequence: CASSLAGSGPQHF. The chain joins TRBV27 to TRBJ1-5; D is unclear. This CDR3 spans 13 amino acids. Trimming pared 2 bases from V and 10 bases from J, leaving 12 bases between. CDR1 and CDR2 (germline): MNHEY, SMNVEV (reference sequence).

CDR3 coding DNA: TGCAGTGCTCGTAGGCCGGCGGCGAGCTCCTACGAGCAGTACTTC. It yields the protein CSARRPAASSYEQYF. The genes are TRBV20-1 and TRBJ2-7; D call uncertain. CDR1 is DFQATT, CDR2 SNEGSKA, per germline (reference sequence). Trimming left V 5 bases short and J 0 bases short, with 17 bases between. The CDR3 consists of 15 residues.

This chain's CDR3 is CASSLVDAWGYTF. CDR3 in DNA: TGTGCCAGCAGTTTAGTGGATGCGTGGGGCTACACCTTC. The rearrangement joins TRBV12-3 or TRBV12-4 to TRBJ1-2; D gene uncertain. Trimming pared 1 base from V and 8 bases from J, leaving 11 bases between. The CDR3 has 13 amino acids.

V is TRBV6-5 and J is TRBJ2-1; 13 bases align to TRBD2. The CDR3 consists of 15 residues. V lost 6 bases, J lost 7 bases, and 6 bases stayed unmatched. Germline V gene lookup returns CDR1 MNHEY and CDR2 SVGAGI. The CDR3 protein is CASSRTSGGVNEQFF. The DNA for the CDR3 is TGTGCCAGCAGCCGAACTAGCGGGGGGGTAAATGAGCAGTTCTTC.

V gene TRBV20-1 combines with J gene TRBJ1-2; the D gene is possibly TRBD1 (5 bases). This CDR3 comprises 15 residues. V shed 6 bases and J shed 0 bases, with 17 bases lying between them. Germline CDR1 reads DFQATT; CDR2 reads SNEGSKA (reference sequence). The CDR3 reads CSALYRDLSNYGYTF. For the CDR3, the DNA is TGCAGTGCCCTTTACCGGGACCTCTCTAACTATGGCTACACCTTC.

This rearrangement joins TRBV20-1 to TRBJ1-2, with 8 bases aligning to TRBD1. The CDR3 covers 14 residues. Losses at the gene ends were 6 bases for V and 5 bases for J; bases not matched to a gene: 11. Germline V lookup: CDR1 DFQATT, CDR2 SNEGSKA (reference sequence). CDR3: CSAGTGTGIYGYTF. In DNA, the CDR3 is TGCAGTGCCGGAACCGGGACAGGCATTTATGGCTACACCTTC.

The chain is built from TRBV3-1 and TRBJ1-1; D is ambiguous. This CDR3 spans 12 amino acids. Germline V gene data show CDR1 as LGHDT and CDR2 as YNNKEL (reference sequence). Deletions cut 1 base from V and 5 bases from J, with 5 bases between. The CDR3: CASSQGWTEAFF. The CDR3 nucleotides are TGTGCCAGCAGCCAAGGATGGACTGAAGCTTTCTTT.

The V and J genes are TRBV5-1 and TRBJ1-5; D not certain. This CDR3 contains 13 residues. Per germline, CDR1 SGHRS and CDR2 YFSETQ. The V gene lost 5 bases and the J gene lost 4 bases, with 10 bases spanning the gap. The CDR3 sequence is CASSSSDNQPQHF. CDR3 sequence (DNA): TGCGCCAGCAGTTCGTCGGATAATCAGCCCCAGCATTTT.

The chain recombines TRBV6-1 with TRBJ1-1; TRBD1 is a possible D gene (6 bases). V was clipped by 2 bases and J by 7 bases, with 29 bases between them. CDR3 length equals 19 residues. Per germline, CDR1 MNHNS and CDR2 SASEGT. CDR3 DNA sequence: TGTGCCAGCAGTGAACCACAGGACAGAATGATTAGCATGAGGGGTGAAGCTTTCTTT. This codes for CASSEPQDRMISMRGEAFF.

This sequence joins TRBV24-1 and TRBJ2-1; unclear D gene. Deletions cut 6 bases from V and 7 bases from J, with 6 bases between. Germline V gives CDR1 KGHDR, CDR2 SFDVKD. This CDR3 has 11 amino acids. The CDR3 reads CATSNGNEQFF. For the CDR3, the DNA is TGTGCCACCAGTAACGGGAATGAGCAGTTCTTC.

The chain links TRBV30 to TRBJ2-4, with unresolved D. V dropped 0 bases and J dropped 6 bases, with 12 bases sitting between them. Germline V gene lookup returns CDR1 GTSNPN and CDR2 SVGIG (reference sequence). The CDR3 contains 14 residues. CDR3 nucleotide sequence: TGTGCCTGGAGTGTACCCCCGCCCGGAAACATTCAGTACTTC. Its protein product is CAWSVPPPGNIQYF.

The chain employs TRBV29-1 and TRBJ2-2; D gene uncertain. The CDR3 length is 12 residues. Germline CDR1 is SQVTM and CDR2 is ANQGSEA. Trimming left V 3 bases short and J 6 bases short, with 8 bases between. The CDR3 DNA sequence: TGCAGCGTTGAGGGTCTATCCGGGGAGCTGTTTTTT. Its translation is CSVEGLSGELFF.

The CDR3 loop is CASSPPDTDEQYF. The CDR3 DNA reads as TGTGCCAGCAGCCCCCCAGACACCGACGAGCAGTACTTC. The V call is TRBV7-9, the J call TRBJ2-7; D call uncertain. With 5 bases removed from V and 5 bases from J, the gap between germline ends came to 13 bases. This CDR3 contains 13 residues. CDR1 is SEHNR, CDR2 FQNEAQ, per germline (reference sequence).

The sample holds a few counts of this clonotype. The V and J genes are TRBV5-6 and TRBJ2-3; the D is unclear. V lost 0 bases and J 5 bases, leaving 4 bases between the germline ends. The CDR3 runs to 12 residues. The V gene's germline CDR1 is SGHDT and CDR2 YYEEEE. Here the CDR3 reads CASSLDGDTQYF. DNA of the CDR3: TGTGCCAGCAGCTTGGATGGAGATACGCAGTATTTT.

V and J are TRBV9 and TRBJ1-2; 12 positions agree with TRBD1. The V segment lost 0 bases and the J segment 3 bases; nucleotides outside the gene matches: 9. CDR1 is SGDLS, CDR2 YYNGEE, per germline. This CDR3 has 18 amino acids. CDR3 loop: CASSVDIGTGGADYGYTF. The CDR3 nucleotides read TGTGCCAGCAGCGTAGATATAGGGACAGGGGGCGCGGACTATGGCTACACCTTC.

The chain recombines TRBV7-8 with TRBJ1-2; D perhaps matches TRBD1 (5 bases). The V gene's germline CDR1 is SGHVS and CDR2 FQNEAQ. V dropped 1 base and J dropped 2 bases, with 8 bases sitting between them. The CDR3 is made up of 14 amino acids. CDR3 sequence reads: CASSLDPGNYGYTF. The CDR3, as DNA: TGTGCCAGCAGCTTAGATCCAGGGAACTATGGCTACACCTTC.

This rearrangement joins TRBV9 to TRBJ2-3; 7 bases align to TRBD2. The CDR3 has 16 residues. V lost 4 bases to trimming and J lost 0 bases; unmatched junction nucleotides: 8. Germline assignment: CDR1 SGDLS and CDR2 YYNGEE. CDR3 sequence reads: CASSLTSAGSTDTQYF. In DNA form, the CDR3 reads TGTGCCAGCAGCCTAACTAGCGCGGGCAGCACAGATACGCAGTATTTT.